This T cell receptor (beta chain) comes out of a study of beta chain features in type 1 diabetes. About the study: Comparable age, gender and cell yields were observed in patients relative to healthy donors. Study-level findings and limits: In type 1 diabetes patients, VDJ junctions had fewer insertions; deletions at these junctions were more frequent.

The CDR3 consists of 14 residues. Trimming stripped 6 bases from V and 1 base from J, with 12 bases between. CDR1 is KGHSH, CDR2 LQKENI, per germline. About this clone itself: No antigen is known for it.

As every portion of the isolated RNA was reverse transcribed, the sequencing read expressed TCRB transcripts. Using immunoSEQ multiplex PCR, the repertoire was profiled, and TCRdb retains in-frame clones only, with some absent. The table records around 300,000 clones, approximately 10% of them present only once. Each of the CD4+ naive, central memory, regulatory and stem cell-like memory populations was sorted via CD45RO/CCR7/CD25/CD127/CD95/CD27. Post-sort purity exceeded 98% for all sorted populations. The sequenced material came from naive CD4+ T cells from blood. This TCR derives from a woman aged 30 to 39 in good health. The chain recombines TRBV18 with TRBJ1-1; D is unclear. CDR3 residues: CASSPRSSNTEAFF. CDR3 DNA: TGTGCCAGCTCCCCCCGGTCTTCGAACACTGAAGCTTTCTTT.